Below are 26 T cell receptor beta chains sequenced from a single sample in a study of T cell repertoires in cytomegalovirus infection. These receptors have no known antigen. TCRdb redid the calling of the reads with MiXCR, one entry per CDR3 protein. The data contain around 430,000 distinct CDR3 sequences, roughly 42% of them singletons. Sequenced material: cultured PBMCs, taken from culture after CMV antigen stimulation. Receptors were obtained from a human donor in good health (CMV status not recorded). Some clones in this sample may be carry-over from other donors' samples.

The chain employs TRBV20-1 and TRBJ1-6, with D tentatively TRBD1 (5 bases). The CDR3 runs 14 residues. Deletions cut 0 bases from V and 10 bases from J, with 13 bases between. CDR1 DFQATT and CDR2 SNEGSKA come from the germline V gene (reference sequence). DNA of the CDR3: TGCAGTGCTAGAGATTTCAGGGCGGGCTCACCCCTCCACTTT. Translation: CSARDFRAGSPLHF.

This clonotype was detected only a few times. The chain carries TRBV28 and TRBJ2-7, with D possibly TRBD1 on 5 matching bases. CDR1 MDHEN and CDR2 SYDVKM come from the germline V gene. The germline V and J ends were trimmed by 6 bases and 7 bases, with 10 bases remaining between them. The CDR3 contains 11 residues. This chain's CDR3 is CASSRTREQYF. The CDR3 nucleotides read TGTGCCAGCAGCAGGACAAGGGAGCAGTACTTC.

In this sample, this clonotype turned up once. This chain joins TRBV10-3 and TRBJ2-2, with 10 bases identical to TRBD1. CDR1 and CDR2 from the germline V gene are ENHRY and SYGVKD. After removal of 6 bases from V and 0 bases from J, the junction contained 10 bases not matched to a gene. The CDR3 is 18 amino acids. CDR3 nucleotides: TGTGCCATCAGCGGGGGGACAGGGGCGGCGGCGAACACCGGGGAGCTGTTTTTT. This codes for CAISGGTGAAANTGELFF.

The table lists this clonotype with a few counts. The V gene is TRBV4-1, the J gene TRBJ1-1, with D unresolved. Per the germline V gene, CDR1 is MGHRA and CDR2 is YSYEKL. The CDR3 runs 15 residues. Trimming took off 1 base at V and 4 bases at J, with 13 bases between the two ends. CDR3 residues: CASSQGRQSGTEAFF. In DNA, the CDR3 is TGCGCCAGCAGCCAAGGAAGGCAGTCAGGCACTGAAGCTTTCTTT.

This clonotype was counted a few times. CDR3 DNA: TGTGCCAGCAGCAAGGAAGGGGGTCCCTACGAGCAGTACTTC. Translating gives CASSKEGGPYEQYF. V gene TRBV6-5 combines with J gene TRBJ2-7, with a possible D match to TRBD1 (6 bases). Germline values: CDR1 MNHEY, CDR2 SVGAGI. V lost 6 bases to trimming and J lost 2 bases, with 14 bases between them. The CDR3 has 14 amino acids.

The chain uses TRBV12-3 or TRBV12-4 and TRBJ1-2; D remains unclear. V was clipped by 8 bases and J by 8 bases, with 9 bases between them. This CDR3 comprises 10 residues. The CDR3 spells CASLGRGYTF. CDR3 nucleotide sequence: TGTGCCAGCCTCGGCAGGGGCTACACCTTC.

This chain joins TRBV10-3 and TRBJ1-4; D not resolved. The CDR3 contains 14 residues. Trimming removed 2 bases from V and 5 bases from J, with 9 bases in between. The germline gives CDR1 ENHRY, CDR2 SYGVKD. The CDR3 DNA follows: TGTGCCATCAGTGAGGCTGTCGGGAATGAAAAACTGTTTTTT. Encoded protein: CAISEAVGNEKLFF.

This chain connects TRBV6-1 to TRBJ2-4, with 9 bases aligning to TRBD1. V was clipped by 7 bases and J by 1 base; unmatched bases: 5. The CDR3 length is 15 residues. Germline lookup yields CDR1 MNHNS and CDR2 SASEGT. The CDR3 sequence: CASTKGQGAKNIQYF. CDR3 bases: TGTGCCAGCACTAAAGGACAGGGGGCCAAAAACATTCAGTACTTC.

This chain connects TRBV7-2 to TRBJ2-2, with D possibly called TRBD1 or TRBD2 (5 bases each). CDR3 size: 17 residues. The germline CDR1 and CDR2 sequences are SGHTA and FQGNSA. V was clipped by 6 bases and J by 4 bases, with 21 bases between them. Written as DNA, the CDR3 is TGTGCCAGCAGGTGGCGAGCGAGAGGGGACCTCACCGGGGAGCTGTTTTTT. This encodes CASRWRARGDLTGELFF.

This clonotype was seen only a few times. This chain uses TRBV6-1 with TRBJ2-3, with D perhaps matching TRBD1 (6 bases). V lost 5 bases, J lost 14 bases, and 20 bases lay in between. Per the germline V gene, CDR1 is MNHNS and CDR2 is SASEGT. There are 13 residues in the CDR3. The CDR3 sequence: CASSLSMAGDGYF. Written as DNA, the CDR3 is TGTGCCAGCAGTTTGTCTATGGCAGGGGACGGGTATTTT.

As for this clonotype: This clone may be a read error of a much larger clone one base away. The V call is TRBV7-2, the J call TRBJ2-7, with 7 bases lining up with TRBD2. Germline V gene data show CDR1 as SGHTA and CDR2 as FQGNSA. The CDR3 is 15 residues long. The CDR3 region has the DNA TGTGCCAGCAGCTCCACCGGGGGGAGCTCCTACGACCAGTACTTC. It specifies CASSSTGGSSYDQYF.

The table lists this clonotype with a few counts. This chain connects TRBV12-3 or TRBV12-4 to TRBJ2-5; D not resolved. The CDR3 covers 16 residues. V gave up 0 bases and J gave up 0 bases, with 11 bases separating them. The CDR3 sequence is CASSLAIPQYQETQYF. The CDR3 DNA sequence: TGTGCCAGCAGTTTAGCTATACCGCAGTACCAAGAGACCCAGTACTTC.

This sequence joins TRBV28 and TRBJ2-3, with TRBD1 as a possible D gene (6 bases). The CDR3 sequence is 13 residues long. CDR1 and CDR2 (germline): MDHEN, SYDVKM. V gave up 8 bases and J gave up 4 bases, with 13 bases separating them. The DNA for the CDR3 is TGTGCCAGCGAGAAGGGGGACGCAGATACGCAGTATTTT. It is translated as CASEKGDADTQYF.

This clonotype was seen more than once but under ten times. The chain uses TRBV18 and TRBJ1-2; the D is unclear. CDR3 length: 13 amino acids. Germline loops: CDR1 KGHSH, CDR2 LQKENI. The V end lost 2 bases, the J end lost 0 bases, and 4 bases lay between the germline ends. The CDR3 DNA reads as TGTGCCAGCTCACCAGGGACTAACTATGGCTACACCTTC. Protein product: CASSPGTNYGYTF.

The chain is built from TRBV5-6 and TRBJ2-1, with 10 bases identical to TRBD2. This CDR3 comprises 15 residues. V shed 4 bases, J shed 5 bases, and the junction held 6 bases outside the gene matches. Germline CDR1 reads SGHDT; CDR2 reads YYEEEE. The DNA for the CDR3 is TGTGCCAGCAGCATACTAGCGGGGCGCAACAATGAGCAGTTCTTC. Translated: CASSILAGRNNEQFF.

This clonotype was found a few times. The chain links TRBV7-2 to TRBJ1-4, with TRBD1 identical over 10 bases. This CDR3 has 19 amino acids. Trimming took 6 bases from V and 4 from J; bases not matched to a gene: 17. CDR1 is SGHTA, CDR2 FQGNSA, per germline. The CDR3 DNA follows: TGTGCCAGCAGTCATCCTCTAACCGGGACAGGGGTCCTTAATGAAAAACTGTTTTTT. It is translated as CASSHPLTGTGVLNEKLFF.

The CDR3 DNA reads TGTGCCAGCAGTCCCCGGGACACCGGAGGGACTGAAGCTTTCTTT. It translates to CASSPRDTGGTEAFF. J is TRBJ1-1 and V is TRBV27; D perhaps matches TRBD1 (6 bases). V gave up 5 bases and J gave up 5 bases, with 18 bases separating them. The CDR3 has 15 residues. Germline CDR1 is MNHEY and CDR2 is SMNVEV (reference sequence).

This clonotype appeared a single time. The chain joins TRBV23-1 to TRBJ2-3, with 13 bases aligning to TRBD2. TRBV23-1 is noted as an ORF with a role that remains uncertain. With V trimmed by 8 bases and J by 6 bases, 14 bases remained unmatched. The CDR3 consists of 17 residues. For the CDR3, the DNA is TGCGCCAGCCGGGAAGGACTAGCGGGAGAACCAGGGGATACGCAGTATTTT. Protein product: CASREGLAGEPGDTQYF.

This clonotype was counted between two and nine times. This chain joins TRBV5-1 and TRBJ2-5; 10 bases map to TRBD1. The ends lost 2 bases at V and 3 bases at J; junction bases unmatched: 4. The germline V gene encodes CDR1 SGHRS and CDR2 YFSETQ. The CDR3 runs to 15 residues. The CDR3 bases are TGCGCCAGCAGCTTCACCGGGACAGGGGAAGAGACCCAGTACTTC. The encoded protein is CASSFTGTGEETQYF.

V and J are TRBV19 and TRBJ1-1; D might be TRBD1 (6 bases). In germline, CDR1 is LNHDA, CDR2 SQIVND (reference sequence). The CDR3 length is 14 residues. The ends were cut back, 7 bases at V and 1 base at J, with 13 bases in the middle. Here the CDR3 reads CASKWGRGNTEAFF. CDR3 nucleotide sequence: TGTGCCAGTAAGTGGGGCAGGGGGAACACTGAAGCTTTCTTT.

This clonotype showed up many times. The chain is built from TRBV5-6 and TRBJ2-7; D perhaps matches TRBD1 (5 bases). The CDR3 spans 14 residues. V lost 4 bases and J lost 5, with 16 bases in between. The germline V gene has CDR1 SGHDT and CDR2 YYEEEE. The CDR3 DNA reads as TGTGCCAGCAGCCTTCGGACACCCCAGGACGAGCAGTACTTC. This encodes CASSLRTPQDEQYF.

The table lists this clonotype with a few counts. The CDR3 is CSARDQRGPAYEQYF. CDR3 nucleotide sequence: TGCAGTGCTAGAGATCAGAGGGGGCCAGCCTACGAGCAGTACTTC. This chain connects TRBV20-1 to TRBJ2-7, with TRBD1 matching over 7 bases. Germline V gene data show CDR1 as DFQATT and CDR2 as SNEGSKA (reference sequence). This CDR3 spans 15 amino acids. Trimming at V came to 0 bases and at J to 2 bases, leaving 7 bases not matched to a gene.

V gene TRBV20-1 combines with J gene TRBJ2-4; 14 bases fit TRBD2. J was trimmed by 1 base and V by 6 bases; bases with no gene match: 2. Germline CDR1 and CDR2: DFQATT and SNEGSKA (reference sequence). The CDR3 spans 15 residues. DNA of the CDR3: TGCAGTGCGCGGACTAGCGGGGGGGCCAAAAACATTCAGTACTTC. Translation: CSARTSGGAKNIQYF.

This clonotype was counted only a few times. The chain couples TRBV6-1 to TRBJ1-1; unclear D gene. The V gene lost 7 bases and the J gene lost 1 base, with 10 bases spanning the gap. The CDR3 is made up of 13 amino acids. Per germline, CDR1 MNHNS and CDR2 SASEGT. The CDR3 here is CASTTQRNTEAFF. The CDR3 DNA follows: TGTGCCAGCACCACACAACGGAACACTGAAGCTTTCTTT.

At least ten counts were recorded for this clonotype. The CDR3 DNA reads as TGTGCCAGCAGCTTATTCCGGACAGGGGTTAGTTACACCTTC. It translates to CASSLFRTGVSYTF. The genes are TRBV7-8 and TRBJ1-2; 9 positions agree with TRBD1. CDR1 is SGHVS, CDR2 FQNEAQ, per germline. CDR3 length: 14 residues. V lost 2 bases and J lost 11; bases outside the gene matches: 9.

This clonotype was seen a few times. The chain employs TRBV11-2 and TRBJ2-5, with 8 bases aligning to TRBD2. The junction had 6 bases not matched to a gene; V was cut back by 5 bases and J by 4 bases. This CDR3 is built from 14 residues. Per the germline V gene, CDR1 is SGHAT and CDR2 is FQNNGV. In DNA, the CDR3 is TGTGCCAGCAGCCTATCCGGGACTAGAGAGACCCAGTACTTC. Translation: CASSLSGTRETQYF.